The clone carrying this T cell receptor beta chain was detected once. The antigen is undetermined. RNA transcripts were the template for amplifying TCR beta CDR3 regions. Carried out on the TCR CDR3, a first-round RT-PCR used the HTBI primer set. TCRdb analysed the multiplex PCR reads with MiXCR anew, one entry per CDR3 protein. The sample includes around 35,000 distinct CDR3 sequences, 45% to 55% of them seen just once. The CDR3 spans 15 residues. Germline V CDR1 and CDR2: SEHNR, FQNEAQ (reference sequence). Between the trimmed V and J ends, which lost 3 bases and 4 bases, there was a span of 16 bases. This entry belongs to a study of T cells in Graves' hyperthyroidism and ophthalmopathy. Study findings and constraints: Also found in blood were most expanded thyroid clonotypes above 0.001. Progression to ophthalmopathy was predicted a median of 6.5 months early.

Sequencing used blood. The genes are TRBV7-9 and TRBJ2-7; D is unresolved. This clonotype was sampled from a woman aged 40 to 50 with Graves' ophthalmopathy. This CDR3 is CASSLRLNLVYEQYF. The CDR3 DNA follows: TGTGCCAGCAGCTTGCGACTCAACCTTGTTTACGAGCAGTACTTC.